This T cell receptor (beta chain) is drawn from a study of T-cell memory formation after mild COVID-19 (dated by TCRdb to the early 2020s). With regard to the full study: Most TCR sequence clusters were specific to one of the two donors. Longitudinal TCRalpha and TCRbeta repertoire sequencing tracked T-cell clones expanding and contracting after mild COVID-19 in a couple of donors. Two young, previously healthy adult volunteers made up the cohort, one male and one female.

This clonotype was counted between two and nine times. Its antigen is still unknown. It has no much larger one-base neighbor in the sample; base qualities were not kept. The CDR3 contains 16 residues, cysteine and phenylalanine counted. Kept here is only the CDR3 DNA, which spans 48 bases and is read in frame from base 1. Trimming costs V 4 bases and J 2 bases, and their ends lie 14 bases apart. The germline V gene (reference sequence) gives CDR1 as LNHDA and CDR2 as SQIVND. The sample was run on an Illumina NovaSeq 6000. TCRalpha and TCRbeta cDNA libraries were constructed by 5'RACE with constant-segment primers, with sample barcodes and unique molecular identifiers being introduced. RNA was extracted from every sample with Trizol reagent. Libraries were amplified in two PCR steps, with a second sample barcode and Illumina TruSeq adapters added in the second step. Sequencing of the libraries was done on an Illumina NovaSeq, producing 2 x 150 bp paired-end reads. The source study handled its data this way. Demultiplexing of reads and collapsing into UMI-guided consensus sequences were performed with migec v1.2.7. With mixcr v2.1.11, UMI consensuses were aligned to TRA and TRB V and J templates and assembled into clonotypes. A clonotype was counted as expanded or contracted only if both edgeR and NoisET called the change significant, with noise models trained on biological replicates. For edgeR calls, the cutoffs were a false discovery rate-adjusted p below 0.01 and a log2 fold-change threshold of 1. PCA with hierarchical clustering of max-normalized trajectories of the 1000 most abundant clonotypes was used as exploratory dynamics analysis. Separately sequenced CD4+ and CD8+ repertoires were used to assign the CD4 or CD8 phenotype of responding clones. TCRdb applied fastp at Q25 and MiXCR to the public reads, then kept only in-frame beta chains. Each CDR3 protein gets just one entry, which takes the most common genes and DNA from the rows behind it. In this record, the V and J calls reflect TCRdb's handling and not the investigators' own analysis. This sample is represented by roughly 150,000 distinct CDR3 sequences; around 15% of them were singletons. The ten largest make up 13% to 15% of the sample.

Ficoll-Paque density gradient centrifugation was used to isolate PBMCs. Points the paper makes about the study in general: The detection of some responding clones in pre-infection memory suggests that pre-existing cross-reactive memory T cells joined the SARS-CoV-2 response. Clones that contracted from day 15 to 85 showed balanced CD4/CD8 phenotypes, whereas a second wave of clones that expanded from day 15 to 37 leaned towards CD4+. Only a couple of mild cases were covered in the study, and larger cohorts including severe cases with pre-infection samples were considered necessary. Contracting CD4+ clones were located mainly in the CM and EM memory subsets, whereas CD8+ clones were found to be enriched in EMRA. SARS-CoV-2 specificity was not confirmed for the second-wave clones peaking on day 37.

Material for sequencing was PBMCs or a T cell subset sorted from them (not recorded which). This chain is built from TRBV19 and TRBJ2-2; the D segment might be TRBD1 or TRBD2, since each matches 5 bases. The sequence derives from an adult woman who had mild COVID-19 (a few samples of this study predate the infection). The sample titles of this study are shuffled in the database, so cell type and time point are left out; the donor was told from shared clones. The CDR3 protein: CASSREGTLNTGELFF. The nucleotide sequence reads TGTGCCAGTAGTAGAGAGGGGACCCTTAACACCGGGGAGCTGTTTTTT.